The 11 T cell receptor beta chains below were found in one sample sequenced in a study of liver allograft versus peripheral blood T cells. As for the study in general: A comparison was made between T cell receptor repertoires in transplanted livers and those in recipients' peripheral blood.

MiXCR, run by TCRdb on the reads, gives a single entry per CDR3 protein. The sample yields several thousand distinct CDR3 sequences, approximately 17% seen once. All receptors derive from a human patient who had a liver transplant. The T cells may partly be graft donor cells.

This clonotype counts as medium-sized. The chain combines TRBV28 with TRBJ1-6; 8 nucleotides align to TRBD1. The length of the CDR3 is 15 residues. CDR1 is MDHEN and CDR2 is SYDVKM in the germline V gene. Trimming cost V 6 bases and J 6 bases; bases outside gene matches: 7. Here the CDR3 DNA reads TGTGCCAGCAGCCGGACAGGGACCCTTAATTCACCCCTCCACTTT. Translated, it gives CASSRTGTLNSPLHF.

This clonotype is categorized as medium-sized. The chain employs TRBV24-1 and TRBJ2-3; possibly TRBD1 for D (5 bases). The CDR3 covers 16 residues. The V end was cut by 2 bases, the J end by 5 bases, with 16 bases between. Germline CDR1 is KGHDR and CDR2 is SFDVKD. In DNA form, the CDR3 reads TGTGCCACCAGTGATTGGCGCATAAAGGGGTTAGATACGCAGTATTTT. Translated, it gives CATSDWRIKGLDTQYF.

In this sample, this clonotype turned up many times. The chain employs TRBV30 and TRBJ1-5; 9 nucleotides agree with TRBD1. The CDR3 spans 15 residues. Germline values: CDR1 GTSNPN, CDR2 SVGIG (reference sequence). Trimming took 2 bases from V and 7 from J; bases not matched to a gene: 9. The CDR3 protein is CAWSKKGTGHQPQHF. The CDR3 nucleotides are TGTGCCTGGAGTAAGAAGGGGACAGGGCACCAGCCCCAGCATTTT.

CDR3 DNA sequence: TGTGCCAGCAGTACCATTGATCGACCCCAGCATTTT. It translates to CASSTIDRPQHF. This chain links TRBV28 with TRBJ1-5, with D uncertain. The CDR3 is 12 amino acids. The ends were cut back, 5 bases at V and 10 bases at J, with 12 bases in the middle. Per germline, CDR1 MDHEN and CDR2 SYDVKM. The full variable domain, with the rest looked up from reference TRBV28 and TRBJ1-5, is DVKVTQSSRYLVKRTGEKVFLECVQDMDHENMFWYRQDPGLGLRLIYFSYDVKMKEKGDIPEGYSVSREKKERFSLILESASTNQTSMYLCASSTIDRPQHFGDGTRLSIL.

The rearrangement uses TRBV7-3 and TRBJ2-2; possible D gene TRBD2, 6 bases. The CDR3 is made up of 15 amino acids. Between the trimmed V and J ends, which lost 6 bases and 3 bases, there was a span of 14 bases. CDR1 and CDR2 from the germline V gene are SGHTA and FQGTGA. In DNA form, the CDR3 reads TGTGCCAGCAGTTCCGGGACGGGGGACACCGGGGAGCTGTTTTTT. Protein product: CASSSGTGDTGELFF.

This clonotype is medium-sized. This chain links TRBV6-2 or TRBV6-3 with TRBJ1-6; perhaps TRBD1 as D (6 bases). CDR3 length: 16 residues. CDR1 and CDR2 (germline): MNHEY, SVGEGT. Deletions cut 7 bases from V and 5 bases from J, with 18 bases between. CDR3 nucleotides: TGTGCCAGCAATACCAATCCCGGACAGAATAATTCACCCCTCCACTTT. Translation gives CASNTNPGQNNSPLHF.

The genes are TRBV20-1 and TRBJ1-5; D perhaps matches TRBD1 (6 bases). The ends were cut back, 6 bases at V and 4 bases at J, with 16 bases in the middle. This CDR3 spans 14 amino acids. CDR1 and CDR2 (germline): DFQATT, SNEGSKA (reference sequence). The CDR3 spells CSAPGAGKNQPQHF. The CDR3 DNA reads as TGCAGTGCCCCGGGGGCAGGGAAAAATCAGCCCCAGCATTTT.

The chain uses TRBV2 and TRBJ1-5; TRBD1 aligns across 7 bases. The length of the CDR3 is 14 residues. The ends lost 7 bases at V and 3 bases at J; junction bases unmatched: 6. Per germline, CDR1 SNHLY and CDR2 FYNNEI. Written as DNA, the CDR3 is TGTGCCAGCACCCCCGACAGGGCCAATCAGCCCCAGCATTTT. Its translation is CASTPDRANQPQHF.

In this sample, this clonotype is medium-sized (0.01 to 0.1%). This chain connects TRBV7-2 to TRBJ2-6; TRBD1 aligns across 9 bases. Germline values: CDR1 SGHTA, CDR2 FQGNSA. The J segment lost 3 bases and the V segment lost 2 bases, leaving 14 bases of the junction unmatched. The CDR3 is 20 residues long. CDR3 sequence: CASSLRAPGQGNYGANVLTF. CDR3 coding DNA: TGTGCCAGCAGCTTACGAGCCCCGGGACAGGGAAATTATGGGGCCAACGTCCTGACTTTC. Combining the CDR3 with reference TRBV7-2 and TRBJ2-6 gives the whole variable domain GAGVSQSPSNKVTEKGKDVELRCDPISGHTALYWYRQSLGQGLEFLIYFQGNSAPDKSGLPSDRFSAERTGGSVSTLTIQRTQQEDSAVYLCASSLRAPGQGNYGANVLTFGAGSRLTVL.

This clonotype was counted a single time. This chain uses TRBV7-9 with TRBJ1-2; D gene uncertain. The CDR3 sequence is 12 residues long. Germline V CDR1 and CDR2: SEHNR, FQNEAQ (reference sequence). V shed 4 bases and J shed 5 bases, with 8 bases lying between them. The CDR3 nucleotides are TGTGCCAGCAGCTCTGGAGTTTATGGCTACACCTTC. Its translation is CASSSGVYGYTF.

By proportion, this clonotype is medium-sized. The rearrangement links TRBV6-2 or TRBV6-3 to TRBJ2-2, with a weak D call TRBD1 (6 bases). CDR1 and CDR2 from the germline V gene are MNHEY and SVGEGT. V gave up 5 bases and J gave up 4 bases, with 11 bases separating them. There are 14 residues in the CDR3. The CDR3, as DNA: TGTGCCAGCAGTAGTAGGGGGACCACCGGGGAGCTGTTTTTT. It specifies CASSSRGTTGELFF.